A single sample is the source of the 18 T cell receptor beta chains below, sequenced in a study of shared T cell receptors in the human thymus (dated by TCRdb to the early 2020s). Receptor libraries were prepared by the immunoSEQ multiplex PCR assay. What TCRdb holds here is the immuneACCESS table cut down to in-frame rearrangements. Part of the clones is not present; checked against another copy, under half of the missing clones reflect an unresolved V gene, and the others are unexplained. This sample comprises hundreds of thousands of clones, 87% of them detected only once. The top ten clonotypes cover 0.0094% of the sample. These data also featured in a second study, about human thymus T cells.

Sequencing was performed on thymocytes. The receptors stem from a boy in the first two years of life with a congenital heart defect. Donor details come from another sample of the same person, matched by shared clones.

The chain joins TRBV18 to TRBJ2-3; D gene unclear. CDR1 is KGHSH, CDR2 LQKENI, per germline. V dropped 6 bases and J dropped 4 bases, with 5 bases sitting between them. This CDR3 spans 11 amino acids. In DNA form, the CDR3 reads TGTGCCAGCTCGCAGTCAGATACGCAGTATTTT. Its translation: CASSQSDTQYF.

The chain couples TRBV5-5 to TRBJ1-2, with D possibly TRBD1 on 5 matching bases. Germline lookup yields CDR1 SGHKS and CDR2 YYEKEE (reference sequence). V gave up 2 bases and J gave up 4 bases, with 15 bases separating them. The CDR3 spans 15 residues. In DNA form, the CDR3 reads TGTGCCAGCAGCTTAATCCGGGGGGATTGCTATGGCTACACCTTC. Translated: CASSLIRGDCYGYTF.

The DNA for the CDR3 is TGTGCCTGGAGCCCGGAGATTAGCTCTGGAAACACCATATATTTT. This translates into CAWSPEISSGNTIYF. The chain employs TRBV30 and TRBJ1-3; D not resolved. Germline assignment: CDR1 GTSNPN and CDR2 SVGIG (reference sequence). V dropped 3 bases and J dropped 0 bases, with 12 bases sitting between them. The CDR3 extends over 15 amino acids.

The chain's CDR3 is CASSDLFVGGAAYEQYF. CDR3 DNA sequence: TGTGCCAGCAGTGATCTTTTTGTGGGGGGGGCCGCCTACGAGCAGTACTTC. This chain connects TRBV2 to TRBJ2-7; D is possibly TRBD2 (7 bases). There are 17 residues in the CDR3. CDR1 SNHLY and CDR2 FYNNEI come from the germline V gene. The V end lost 3 bases, the J end lost 2 bases, and 20 bases lay between the germline ends.

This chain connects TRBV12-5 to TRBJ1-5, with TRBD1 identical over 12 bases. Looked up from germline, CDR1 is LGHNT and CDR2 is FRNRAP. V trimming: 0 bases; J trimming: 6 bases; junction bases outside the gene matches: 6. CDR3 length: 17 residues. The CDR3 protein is CASGLVLGDRGLQPQHF. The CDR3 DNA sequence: TGTGCTAGTGGTTTGGTACTTGGGGACAGGGGGCTTCAGCCCCAGCATTTT.

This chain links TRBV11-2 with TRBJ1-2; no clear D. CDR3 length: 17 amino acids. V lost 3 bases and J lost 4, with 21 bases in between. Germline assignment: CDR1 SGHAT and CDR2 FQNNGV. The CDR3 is CASSLVSEIPGSYGYTF. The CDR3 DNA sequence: TGTGCCAGCAGCTTGGTCAGCGAGATCCCCGGTTCCTATGGCTACACCTTC.

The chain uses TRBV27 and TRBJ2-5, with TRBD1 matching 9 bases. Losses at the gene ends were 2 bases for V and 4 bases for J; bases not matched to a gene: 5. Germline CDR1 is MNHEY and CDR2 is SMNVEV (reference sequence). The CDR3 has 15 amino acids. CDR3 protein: CASSLGGQGRETQYF. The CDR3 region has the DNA TGTGCCAGCAGTTTAGGGGGACAGGGTAGAGAGACCCAGTACTTC.

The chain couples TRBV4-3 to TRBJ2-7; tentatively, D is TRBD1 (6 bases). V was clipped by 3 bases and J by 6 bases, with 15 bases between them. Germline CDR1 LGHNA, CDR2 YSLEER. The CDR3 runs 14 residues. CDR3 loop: CASSQRVTGSEQYF. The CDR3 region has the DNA TGCGCCAGCAGCCAGCGTGTAACAGGGTCCGAGCAGTACTTC.

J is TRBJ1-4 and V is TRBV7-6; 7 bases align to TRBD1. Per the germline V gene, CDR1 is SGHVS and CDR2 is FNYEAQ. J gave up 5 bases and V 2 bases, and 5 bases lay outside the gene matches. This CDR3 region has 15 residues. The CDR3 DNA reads TGTGCCAGCAGCTTACCCTCGGGACAGAATGAAAAACTGTTTTTT. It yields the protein CASSLPSGQNEKLFF.

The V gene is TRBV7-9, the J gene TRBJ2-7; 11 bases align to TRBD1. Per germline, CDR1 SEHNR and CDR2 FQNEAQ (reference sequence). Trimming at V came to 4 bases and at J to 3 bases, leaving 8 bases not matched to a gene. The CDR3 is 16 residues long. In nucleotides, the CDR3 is TGTGCCAGCAGCTCTTCGGACAGGGGGCCTGTCTACGAGCAGTACTTC. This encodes CASSSSDRGPVYEQYF. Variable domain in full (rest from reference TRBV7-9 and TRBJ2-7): DTGVSQNPRHKITKRGQNVTFRCDPISEHNRLYWYRQTLGQGPEFLTYFQNEAQLEKSRLLSDRFSAERPKGSFSTLEIQRTEQGDSAMYLCASSSSDRGPVYEQYFGPGTRLTVT.

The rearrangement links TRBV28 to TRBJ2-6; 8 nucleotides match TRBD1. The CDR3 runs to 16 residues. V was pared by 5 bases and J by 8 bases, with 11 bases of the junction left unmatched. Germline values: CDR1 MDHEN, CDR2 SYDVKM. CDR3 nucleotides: TGTGCCAGCAGTCACGATGACAGGGGATGGACCAACGTCCTGACTTTC. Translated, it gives CASSHDDRGWTNVLTF.

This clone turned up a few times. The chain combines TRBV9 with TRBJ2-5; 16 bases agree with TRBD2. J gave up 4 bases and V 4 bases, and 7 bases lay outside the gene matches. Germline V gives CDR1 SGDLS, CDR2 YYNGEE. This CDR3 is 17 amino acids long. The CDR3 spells CASSMGTSGGAGETQYF. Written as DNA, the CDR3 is TGTGCCAGCAGCATGGGGACTAGCGGGGGGGCTGGAGAGACCCAGTACTTC.

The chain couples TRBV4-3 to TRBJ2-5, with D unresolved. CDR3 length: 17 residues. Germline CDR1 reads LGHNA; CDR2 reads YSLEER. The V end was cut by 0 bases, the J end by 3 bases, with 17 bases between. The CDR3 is CASSQDFPPGDKETQYF. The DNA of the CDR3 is TGCGCCAGCAGCCAAGATTTCCCCCCTGGCGACAAAGAGACCCAGTACTTC.

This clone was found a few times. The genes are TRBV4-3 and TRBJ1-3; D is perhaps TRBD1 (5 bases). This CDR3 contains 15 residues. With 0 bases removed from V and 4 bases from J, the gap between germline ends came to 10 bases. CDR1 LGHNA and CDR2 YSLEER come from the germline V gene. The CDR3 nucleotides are TGCGCCAGCAGCCAAGATCCCCCAGGGGGAAACACCATATATTTT. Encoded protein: CASSQDPPGGNTIYF.

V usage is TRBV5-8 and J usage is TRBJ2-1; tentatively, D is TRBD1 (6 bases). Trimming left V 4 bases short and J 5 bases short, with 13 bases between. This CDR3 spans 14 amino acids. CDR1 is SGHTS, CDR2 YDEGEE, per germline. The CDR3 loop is CASSPRTVDNEQFF. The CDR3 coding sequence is TGTGCCAGCAGCCCCCGGACAGTAGACAATGAGCAGTTCTTC. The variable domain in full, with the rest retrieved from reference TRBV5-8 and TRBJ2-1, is EAGVTQSPTHLIKTRGQQATLRCSPISGHTSVYWYQQALGLGLQFLLWYDEGEERNRGNFPPRFSGRQFPNYSSELNVNALELEDSALYLCASSPRTVDNEQFFGPGTRLTVL.

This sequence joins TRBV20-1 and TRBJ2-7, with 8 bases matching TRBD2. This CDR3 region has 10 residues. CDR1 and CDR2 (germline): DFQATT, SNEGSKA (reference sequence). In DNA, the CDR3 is TGCAGCGCGACTAGCGACGGGCAGTACTTC. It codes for CSATSDGQYF.

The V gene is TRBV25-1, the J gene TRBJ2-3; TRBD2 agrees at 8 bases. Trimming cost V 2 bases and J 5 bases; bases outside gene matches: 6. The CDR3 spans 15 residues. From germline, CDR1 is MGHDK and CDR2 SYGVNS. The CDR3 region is CASSEHGGAEDTQYF. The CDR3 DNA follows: TGTGCCAGCAGTGAACACGGGGGGGCAGAAGATACGCAGTATTTT.

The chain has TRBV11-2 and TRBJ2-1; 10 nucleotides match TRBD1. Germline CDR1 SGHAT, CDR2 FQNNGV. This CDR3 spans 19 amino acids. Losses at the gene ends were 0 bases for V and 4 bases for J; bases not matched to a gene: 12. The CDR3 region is CASSLEGFVRDRGYNEQFF. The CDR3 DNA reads TGTGCCAGCAGCTTAGAAGGCTTCGTGCGGGACAGGGGTTACAATGAGCAGTTCTTC.